This entry describes one T cell receptor beta chain. Data came from immunoSEQ multiplex PCR; TCRdb stores just in-frame clones and leaves some out. The sample yields 28,000 or so clones, roughly 89% seen once. This sample is drawn from a study of preoperative IRX-2 immunotherapy in early breast cancer. Treatment reported: preoperative locoregional IRX-2 cytokine immunotherapy. Samples came from a phase Ib trial of preoperative locoregional IRX-2 cytokine immunotherapy. CDR1 and CDR2 (germline): KGHSH, LQKENI. Trimming took 5 bases from V and 4 from J; bases not matched to a gene: 6. CDR3 length equals 14 residues.

This sequence originates from a human donor with breast cancer. The genes are TRBV18 and TRBJ1-2; 8 bases align to TRBD1. Sampling was done from a patient treated with IRX-2 immunotherapy. In DNA, the CDR3 is TGTGCCAGCTCAACTGGACAGGGAATCTATGGCTACACCTTC. This sequence encodes CASSTGQGIYGYTF. The variable domain in full, completed from reference TRBV18 and TRBJ1-2, reads NAGVMQNPRHLVRRRGQEARLRCSPMKGHSHVYWYRQLPEEGLKFMVYLQKENIIDESGMPKERFSAEFPKEGPSILRIQQVVRGDSAAYFCASSTGQGIYGYTFGSGTRLTVV.